The T cell receptor beta chain described here comes from a study of early T cells in non-severe SARS-CoV-2 infection. CDR1 is DFQATT and CDR2 is SNEGSKA in the germline V gene (reference sequence). CDR3 size: 12 residues. Trimming left V 6 bases short and J 3 bases short, with 8 bases between. This clonotype has ten or more counts. A single record per CDR3 protein comes from TCRdb applying MiXCR to the 5' RACE reads. In the table there are 60,000 to 70,000 distinct CDR3 sequences, over 4.5% of which are singletons. This TCR was recovered from an adult who was a healthcare worker with PCR-confirmed SARS-CoV-2 infection or an uninfected control (not recorded which). The specimen sequenced was whole blood. The rearrangement uses TRBV20-1 and TRBJ1-4; D remains unclear. CDR3 loop: CSAPAANEKLFF. CDR3 bases: TGCAGTGCCCCCGCAGCTAATGAAAAACTGTTTTTT.